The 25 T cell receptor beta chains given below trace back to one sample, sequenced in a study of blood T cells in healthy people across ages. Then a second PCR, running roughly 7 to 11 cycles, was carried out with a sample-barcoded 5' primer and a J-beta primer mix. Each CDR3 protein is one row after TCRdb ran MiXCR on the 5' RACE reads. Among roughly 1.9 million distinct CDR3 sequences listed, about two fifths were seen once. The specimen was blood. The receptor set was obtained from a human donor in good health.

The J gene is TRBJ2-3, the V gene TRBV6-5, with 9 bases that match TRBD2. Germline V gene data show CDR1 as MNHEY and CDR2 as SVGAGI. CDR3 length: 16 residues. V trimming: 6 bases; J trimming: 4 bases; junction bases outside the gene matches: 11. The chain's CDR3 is CASSLTSGRLPDTQYF. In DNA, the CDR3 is TGTGCCAGCAGCCTAACTAGCGGGCGACTCCCAGATACGCAGTATTTT.

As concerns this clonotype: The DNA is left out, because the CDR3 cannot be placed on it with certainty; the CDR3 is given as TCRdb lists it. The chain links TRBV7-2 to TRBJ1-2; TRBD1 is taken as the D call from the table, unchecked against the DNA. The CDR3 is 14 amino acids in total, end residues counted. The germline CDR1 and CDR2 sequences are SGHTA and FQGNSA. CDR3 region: CASSFLWGSVGYTF.

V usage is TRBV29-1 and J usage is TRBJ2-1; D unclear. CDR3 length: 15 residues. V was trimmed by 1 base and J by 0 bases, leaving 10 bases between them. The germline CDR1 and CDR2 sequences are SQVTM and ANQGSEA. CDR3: CSVEGGSVSYNEQFF. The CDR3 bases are TGCAGCGTTGAAGGTGGGTCCGTCTCCTACAATGAGCAGTTCTTC.

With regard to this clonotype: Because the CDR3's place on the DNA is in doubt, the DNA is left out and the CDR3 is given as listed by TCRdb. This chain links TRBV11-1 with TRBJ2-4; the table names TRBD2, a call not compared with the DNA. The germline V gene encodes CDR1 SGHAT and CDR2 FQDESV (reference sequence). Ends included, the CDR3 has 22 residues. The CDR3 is CASSLIEGGYTFGSGTSDKQYF.

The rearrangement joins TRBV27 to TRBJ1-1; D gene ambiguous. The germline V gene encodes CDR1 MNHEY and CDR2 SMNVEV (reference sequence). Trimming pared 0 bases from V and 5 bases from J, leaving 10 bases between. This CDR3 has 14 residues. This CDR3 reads CASSLSVRTTEAFF. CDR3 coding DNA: TGTGCCAGCAGTTTATCGGTTCGCACGACTGAAGCTTTCTTT.

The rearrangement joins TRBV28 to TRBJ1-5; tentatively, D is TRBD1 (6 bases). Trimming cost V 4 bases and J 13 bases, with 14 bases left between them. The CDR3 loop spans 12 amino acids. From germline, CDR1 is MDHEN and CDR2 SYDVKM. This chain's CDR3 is CASSSQGHLQHF. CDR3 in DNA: TGTGCCAGCAGTTCCCAGGGGCACCTACAGCATTTT.

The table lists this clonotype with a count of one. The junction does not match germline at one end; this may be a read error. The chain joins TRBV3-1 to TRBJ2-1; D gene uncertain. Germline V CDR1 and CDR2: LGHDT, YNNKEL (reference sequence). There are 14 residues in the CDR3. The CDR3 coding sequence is TGTGCCAGCAGCCAAGCCCACAGTCAAAATGGGCAGTTCTTC. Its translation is CASSQAHSQNGQFF.

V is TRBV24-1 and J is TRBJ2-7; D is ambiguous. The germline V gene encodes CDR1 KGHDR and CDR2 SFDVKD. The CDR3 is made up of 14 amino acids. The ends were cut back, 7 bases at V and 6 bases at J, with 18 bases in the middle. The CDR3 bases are TGTGCCACCAGCGGACGCCCCTCAGGCGGCGAGCAGTACTTC. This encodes CATSGRPSGGEQYF.

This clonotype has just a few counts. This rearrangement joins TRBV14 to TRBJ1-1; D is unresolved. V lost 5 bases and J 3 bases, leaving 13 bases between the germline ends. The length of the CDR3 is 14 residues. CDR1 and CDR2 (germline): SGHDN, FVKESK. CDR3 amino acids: CASSAIGRDTEAFF. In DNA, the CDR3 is TGTGCCAGCAGCGCTATAGGGAGAGACACTGAAGCTTTCTTT.

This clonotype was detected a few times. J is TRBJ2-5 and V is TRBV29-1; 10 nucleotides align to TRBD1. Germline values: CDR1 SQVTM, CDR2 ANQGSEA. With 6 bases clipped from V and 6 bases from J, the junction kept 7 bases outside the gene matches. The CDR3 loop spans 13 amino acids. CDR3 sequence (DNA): TGCAGCGTCCGGACAGGGGGTGATAAGACCCAGTACTTC. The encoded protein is CSVRTGGDKTQYF.

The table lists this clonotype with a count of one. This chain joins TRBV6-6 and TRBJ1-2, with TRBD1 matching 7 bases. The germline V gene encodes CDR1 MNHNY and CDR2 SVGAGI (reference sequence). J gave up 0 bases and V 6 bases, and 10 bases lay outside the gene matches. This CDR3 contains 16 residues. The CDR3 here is CASRRRGTETNYGYTF. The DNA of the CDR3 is TGTGCCAGCAGGAGAAGGGGGACAGAAACTAACTATGGCTACACCTTC.

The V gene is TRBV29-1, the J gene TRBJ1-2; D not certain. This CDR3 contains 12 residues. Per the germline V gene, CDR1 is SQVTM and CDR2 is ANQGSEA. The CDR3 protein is CIPMGGAYGYTF. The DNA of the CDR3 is TGCATTCCTATGGGCGGCGCCTATGGCTACACCTTC.

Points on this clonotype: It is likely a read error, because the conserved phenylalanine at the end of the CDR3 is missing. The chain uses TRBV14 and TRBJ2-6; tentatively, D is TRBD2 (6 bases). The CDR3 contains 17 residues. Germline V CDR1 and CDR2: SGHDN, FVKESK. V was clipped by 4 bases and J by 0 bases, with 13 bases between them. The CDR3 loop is CASSLGTFPSGANVLTV. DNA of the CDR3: TGTGCCAGCAGCCTCGGGACTTTCCCCTCTGGGGCCAACGTCCTGACTGTC.

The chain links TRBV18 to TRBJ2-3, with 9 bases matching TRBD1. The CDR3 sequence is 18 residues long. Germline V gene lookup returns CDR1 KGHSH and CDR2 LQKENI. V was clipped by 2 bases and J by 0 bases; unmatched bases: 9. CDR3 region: CASSPNQPGTGSTDTQYF. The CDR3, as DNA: TGTGCCAGCTCACCAAACCAACCCGGGACAGGGAGCACAGATACGCAGTATTTT.

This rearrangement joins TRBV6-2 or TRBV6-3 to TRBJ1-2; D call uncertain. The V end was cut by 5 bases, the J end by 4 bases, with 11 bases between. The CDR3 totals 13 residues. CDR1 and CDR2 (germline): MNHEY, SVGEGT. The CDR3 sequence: CASSQTFRYGYTF. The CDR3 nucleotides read TGTGCCAGCAGTCAGACCTTCCGCTATGGCTACACCTTC.

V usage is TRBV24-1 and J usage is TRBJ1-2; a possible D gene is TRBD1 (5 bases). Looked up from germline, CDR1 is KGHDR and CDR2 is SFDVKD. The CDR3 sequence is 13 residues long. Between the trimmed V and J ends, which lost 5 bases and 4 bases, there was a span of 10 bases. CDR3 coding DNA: TGTGCCACCAGTGCAGGGTATGGCTATGGCTACACCTTC. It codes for CATSAGYGYGYTF.

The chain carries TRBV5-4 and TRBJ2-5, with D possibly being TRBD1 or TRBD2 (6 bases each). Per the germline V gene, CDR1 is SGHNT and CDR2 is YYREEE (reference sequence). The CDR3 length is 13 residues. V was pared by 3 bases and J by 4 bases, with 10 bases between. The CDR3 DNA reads TGTGCCAGCAGCTACAGGGACTTAGAGACCCAGTACTTC. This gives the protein CASSYRDLETQYF.

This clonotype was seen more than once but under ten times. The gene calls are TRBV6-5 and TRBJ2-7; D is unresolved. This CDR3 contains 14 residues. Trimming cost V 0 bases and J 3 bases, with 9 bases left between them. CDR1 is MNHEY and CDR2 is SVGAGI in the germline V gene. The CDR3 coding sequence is TGTGCCAGCAGTTACTCGATCGGATACTACGAGCAGTACTTC. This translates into CASSYSIGYYEQYF.

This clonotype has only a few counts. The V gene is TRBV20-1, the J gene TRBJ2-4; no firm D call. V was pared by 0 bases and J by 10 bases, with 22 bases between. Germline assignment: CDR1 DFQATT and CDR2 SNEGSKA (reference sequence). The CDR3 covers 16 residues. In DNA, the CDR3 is TGCAGTGCTAGAGATCCCATTAGTGGGTGGGGAAGGATTCAGTACTTC. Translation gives CSARDPISGWGRIQYF.

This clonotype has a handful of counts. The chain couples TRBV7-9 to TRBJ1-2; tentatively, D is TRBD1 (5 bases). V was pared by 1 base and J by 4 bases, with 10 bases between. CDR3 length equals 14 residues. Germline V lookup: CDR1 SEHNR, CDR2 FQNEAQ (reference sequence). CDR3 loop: CASSLEGEGYGYTF. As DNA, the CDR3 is TGTGCCAGCAGCTTAGAAGGGGAAGGCTATGGCTACACCTTC.

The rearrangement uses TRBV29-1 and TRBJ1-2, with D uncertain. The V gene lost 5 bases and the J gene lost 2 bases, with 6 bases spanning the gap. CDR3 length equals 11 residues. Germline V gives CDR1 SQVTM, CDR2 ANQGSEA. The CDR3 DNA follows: TGCAGCGTTTGGGCCAACTATGGCTACACCTTC. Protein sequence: CSVWANYGYTF.

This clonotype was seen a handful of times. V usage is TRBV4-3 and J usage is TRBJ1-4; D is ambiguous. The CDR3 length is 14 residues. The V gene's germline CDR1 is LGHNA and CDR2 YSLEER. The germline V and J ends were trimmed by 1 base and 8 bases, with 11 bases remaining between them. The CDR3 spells CASSQVLGKEKLFF. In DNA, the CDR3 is TGCGCCAGCAGCCAAGTTCTAGGGAAAGAAAAACTGTTTTTT.

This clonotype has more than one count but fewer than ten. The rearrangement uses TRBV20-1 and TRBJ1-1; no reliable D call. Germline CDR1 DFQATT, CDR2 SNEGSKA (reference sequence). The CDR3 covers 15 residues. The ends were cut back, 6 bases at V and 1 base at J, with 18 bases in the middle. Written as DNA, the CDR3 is TGCAGTGCCACCCGAAGGGCGGATGAGAACACTGAAGCTTTCTTT. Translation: CSATRRADENTEAFF.

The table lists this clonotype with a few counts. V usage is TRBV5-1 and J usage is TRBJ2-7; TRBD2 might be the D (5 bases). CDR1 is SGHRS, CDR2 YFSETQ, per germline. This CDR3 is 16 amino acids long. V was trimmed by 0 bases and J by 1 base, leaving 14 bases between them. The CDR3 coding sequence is TGCGCCAGCAGCTTGGCTAGGCAGGCGGGTTCCTACGAGCAGTACTTC. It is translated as CASSLARQAGSYEQYF.

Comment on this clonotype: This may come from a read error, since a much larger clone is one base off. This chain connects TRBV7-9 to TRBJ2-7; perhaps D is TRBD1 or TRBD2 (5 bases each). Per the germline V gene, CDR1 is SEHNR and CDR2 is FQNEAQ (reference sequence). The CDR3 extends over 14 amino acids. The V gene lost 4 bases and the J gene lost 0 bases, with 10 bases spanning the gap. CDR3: CASSSRDASYEQYF. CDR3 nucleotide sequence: TGTGCCAGCAGCTCCCGGGACGCCTCCTACGAGCAGTACTTC.